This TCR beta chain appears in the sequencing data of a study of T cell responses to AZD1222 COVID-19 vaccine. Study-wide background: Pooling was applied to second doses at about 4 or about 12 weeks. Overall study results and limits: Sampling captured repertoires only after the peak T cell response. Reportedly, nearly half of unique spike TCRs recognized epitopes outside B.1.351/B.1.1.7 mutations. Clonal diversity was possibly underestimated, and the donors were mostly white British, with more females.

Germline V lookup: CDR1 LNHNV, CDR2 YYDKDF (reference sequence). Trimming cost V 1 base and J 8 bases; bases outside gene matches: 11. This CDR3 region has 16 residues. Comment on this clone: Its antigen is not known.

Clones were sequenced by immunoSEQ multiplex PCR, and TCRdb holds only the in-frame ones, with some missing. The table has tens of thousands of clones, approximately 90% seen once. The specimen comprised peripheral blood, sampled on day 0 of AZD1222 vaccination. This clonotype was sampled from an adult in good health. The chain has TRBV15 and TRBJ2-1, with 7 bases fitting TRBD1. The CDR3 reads CATSRARDSSLYEQFF. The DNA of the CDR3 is TGTGCCACCAGCAGAGCCCGGGACAGCTCTTTGTATGAGCAGTTCTTC. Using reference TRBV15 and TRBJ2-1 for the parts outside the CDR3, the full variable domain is DAMVIQNPRYQVTQFGKPVTLSCSQTLNHNVMYWYQQKSSQAPKLLFHYYDKDFNNEADTPDNFQSRRPNTSFCFLDIRSPGLGDTAMYLCATSRARDSSLYEQFFGPGTRLTVL.